The T cell receptor (beta chain) described here comes from a study of blood T cell repertoires in COVID-19. Generated by immunoSEQ multiplex PCR, the TCRdb table keeps only in-frame clones and is missing some. The sample has around 170,000 clones; under 85% are singletons. Germline V lookup: CDR1 MGHRA, CDR2 YSYEKL. The CDR3 spans 14 residues. V was pared by 0 bases and J by 2 bases, with 6 bases between. The sequenced sample consisted of PBMCs or T cells enriched from blood (not recorded which). This chain uses TRBV4-1 with TRBJ2-3, with a tentative D call TRBD2 (6 bases). The sequence came from a middle-aged man who had recovered from COVID-19. The chain's CDR3 is CASSQEDYTDTQYF. The CDR3 region has the DNA TGCGCCAGCAGCCAAGAGGACTACACAGATACGCAGTATTTT.